These 17 T cell receptor beta chains came from one sample sequenced in a study of T cell responses to AZD1222 COVID-19 vaccine. Some clones are missing from TCRdb's copy, which holds only in-frame ones; the method was immunoSEQ multiplex PCR. The sample lists about 150,000 clones, approximately 90% seen once, with under 1.5% in the top ten. The sample here was peripheral blood, taken 28 days after the second AZD1222 dose. These receptors were collected from an adult who received the AZD1222 COVID-19 vaccine.

This clone was observed a single time. The CDR3 region is CASSRSGRDLNEQFF. CDR3 in DNA: TGTGCCAGCAGCCGTAGCGGGAGGGACCTCAATGAGCAGTTCTTC. V usage is TRBV3-1 (or the pseudogene TRBV3-2) and J usage is TRBJ2-1, with TRBD2 matching 11 bases. The germline CDR1 and CDR2 sequences are LGHDT and YNNKEL (reference sequence). The trim removed 4 bases at V and 6 bases at J, leaving 5 bases unmatched. The CDR3 covers 15 residues.

In the case of this clone: The junction departs from the called germline gene at one end, perhaps through a read error. The chain couples TRBV7-2 to TRBJ2-1, with TRBD2 matching over 11 bases. The germline CDR1 and CDR2 sequences are SGHTA and FQGNSA. CDR3 length: 14 residues. The CDR3 is CASSLAGGSNEQFF. The CDR3 DNA reads as TGTGCCAGCAGCCTAGCGGGGGGCTCCAATGAGCAGTTCTTC.

The V and J genes are TRBV10-3 and TRBJ1-5; D unclear. The CDR3 loop spans 13 amino acids. Germline CDR1 and CDR2: ENHRY and SYGVKD. V was clipped by 3 bases and J by 2 bases, with 5 bases between them. The DNA of the CDR3 is TGTGCCATCAGTGATCCGGGCAATCAGCCCCAGCATTTT. It yields the protein CAISDPGNQPQHF.

V is TRBV6-1 and J is TRBJ1-5; maybe TRBD1 (6 bases). The CDR3 has 15 residues. The germline CDR1 and CDR2 sequences are MNHNS and SASEGT. The V end lost 2 bases, the J end lost 4 bases, and 12 bases lay between the germline ends. The chain's CDR3 is CASSERQVLNQPQHF. The CDR3 DNA is TGTGCCAGCAGTGAAAGACAGGTTCTAAATCAGCCCCAGCATTTT.

Here the CDR3 reads CASSGLFRGLGEQFF. In DNA, the CDR3 is TGTGCCAGCAGTGGTCTATTCCGTGGTTTGGGTGAGCAGTTCTTC. This chain joins TRBV25-1 and TRBJ2-1; no reliable D call. The CDR3 extends over 15 amino acids. The germline V and J ends were trimmed by 4 bases and 9 bases, with 19 bases remaining between them. The germline gives CDR1 MGHDK, CDR2 SYGVNS.

The genes are TRBV12-3 or TRBV12-4 and TRBJ2-7, with a possible D match to TRBD1 (5 bases). V was trimmed by 4 bases and J by 3 bases, leaving 10 bases between them. The CDR3 runs 13 residues. CDR3 sequence reads: CASSSIGDYEQYF. The CDR3 coding sequence is TGTGCCAGCAGTTCCATAGGGGACTACGAGCAGTACTTC.

This rearrangement joins TRBV7-2 to TRBJ1-3; 8 nucleotides line up with TRBD1. Germline values: CDR1 SGHTA, CDR2 FQGNSA. The V gene end was trimmed by 5 bases and the J gene end by 4 bases; junction bases not matched to a gene: 4. This CDR3 is 14 amino acids long. The CDR3 DNA follows: TGTGCCAGCAGCACGGACAGGGCCGGAAACACCATATATTTT. It translates to CASSTDRAGNTIYF.

This rearrangement joins TRBV27 to TRBJ2-1; 7 bases line up with TRBD1. From germline, CDR1 is MNHEY and CDR2 SMNVEV (reference sequence). V dropped 4 bases and J dropped 8; count of bases not matched to a gene: 5. The CDR3 covers 13 residues. The DNA for the CDR3 is TGTGCCAGCAGTTGGGGACAGTGGGATGAGCAGTTCTTC. This codes for CASSWGQWDEQFF.

The J gene is TRBJ1-2, the V gene TRBV7-8, with TRBD1 identical over 8 bases. The CDR3 is made up of 15 amino acids. Unmatched junction bases numbered 6, after V lost 5 bases and J lost 1 base. CDR1 is SGHVS, CDR2 FQNEAQ, per germline. The DNA of the CDR3 is TGTGCCAGCAGCCTAAGGACAGGGAATAACTATGGCTACACCTTC. Translated: CASSLRTGNNYGYTF.

This clone was detected only once. V usage is TRBV9 and J usage is TRBJ1-4; D possibly corresponds to TRBD1 (5 bases). V gave up 4 bases and J gave up 0 bases, with 10 bases separating them. CDR1 SGDLS and CDR2 YYNGEE come from the germline V gene. CDR3 length: 15 amino acids. Here the CDR3 DNA reads TGTGCCAGCAGCCTCTCACAGGCAACTAATGAAAAACTGTTTTTT. As protein: CASSLSQATNEKLFF.

This chain uses TRBV5-1 with TRBJ1-6; no clear D gene. The CDR3 totals 12 residues. Germline V gene lookup returns CDR1 SGHRS and CDR2 YFSETQ. V lost 4 bases and J 14 bases, leaving 13 bases between the germline ends. CDR3 sequence reads: CASSADHFTLHF. The CDR3 DNA is TGCGCCAGCAGCGCAGATCATTTCACCCTCCACTTT.

In this sample, this clone turned up once. This sequence joins TRBV5-1 and TRBJ1-4; 7 bases are a match to TRBD1. Germline CDR1 is SGHRS and CDR2 is YFSETQ. Trimming removed 4 bases from V and 4 bases from J; junction bases left unmatched: 7. There are 15 residues in the CDR3. For the CDR3, the DNA is TGCGCCAGCAGCCCTCCGGGACAGTATAATGAAAAACTGTTTTTT. This translates into CASSPPGQYNEKLFF.

This chain links TRBV2 with TRBJ1-2, with TRBD1 matching over 9 bases. This CDR3 spans 16 amino acids. Trimming removed 3 bases from V and 7 bases from J; junction bases left unmatched: 12. Germline values: CDR1 SNHLY, CDR2 FYNNEI. DNA for the CDR3: TGTGCCAGCAGTGACAGACAGGGGGGGTTATTTTTTGGCTACACCTTC. This encodes CASSDRQGGLFFGYTF.

This sequence joins TRBV10-3 and TRBJ2-2; 9 nucleotides agree with TRBD2. Germline CDR1 reads ENHRY; CDR2 reads SYGVKD. J was trimmed by 5 bases and V by 9 bases; bases with no gene match: 4. The CDR3 extends over 13 amino acids. DNA for the CDR3: TGTGCCATAGCGGGGGGACTTACCGGGGAGCTGTTTTTT. It specifies CAIAGGLTGELFF.

This clone is a singleton in its sample. CDR3 loop: CASSYSKGDSDYGYTF. CDR3 nucleotide sequence: TGTGCCAGCAGTTACTCTAAAGGGGATTCGGACTATGGCTACACCTTC. The rearrangement uses TRBV6-5 and TRBJ1-2; D may be TRBD1 (5 bases). The germline V gene encodes CDR1 MNHEY and CDR2 SVGAGI. The CDR3 consists of 16 residues. The V end was cut by 0 bases, the J end by 3 bases, with 14 bases between.

V is TRBV25-1 and J is TRBJ2-7; D unclear. The CDR3 is 13 residues long. The germline CDR1 and CDR2 sequences are MGHDK and SYGVNS. With 4 bases removed from V and 0 bases from J, the gap between germline ends came to 7 bases. The CDR3 protein is CASSALDSYEQYF. The CDR3 coding sequence is TGTGCCAGCAGTGCCCTTGACTCCTACGAGCAGTACTTC.

V usage is TRBV4-1 and J usage is TRBJ1-3; 7 bases map to TRBD1. The germline CDR1 and CDR2 sequences are MGHRA and YSYEKL. This CDR3 is 14 amino acids long. V was pared by 6 bases and J by 14 bases, with 16 bases of the junction left unmatched. The CDR3 sequence: CASSRTGDGSWVYF. CDR3 nucleotides: TGCGCCAGCAGTAGGACAGGCGACGGATCCTGGGTATATTTT.